A single sample is the source of the 6 T cell receptor beta chains below, sequenced in a study of blood T cell repertoires in COVID-19. Method: immunoSEQ multiplex PCR; TCRdb's copy keeps in-frame clones and lacks some. The repertoire consists of 110,000 to 150,000 clones, with about 85% occurring once and the leading ten covering 5%. The sequencing input was peripheral blood. The receptors derive from a woman in her seventies with COVID-19, enrolled during active disease.

The V call is TRBV4-3, the J call TRBJ2-5, with D possibly being TRBD2 (5 bases). CDR1 and CDR2 from the germline V gene are LGHNA and YSLEER. This CDR3 has 15 amino acids. V shed 1 base and J shed 7 bases, with 16 bases lying between them. In DNA form, the CDR3 reads TGCGCCAGCAGCCAAGGGTCGGGCACGAGCGGGACCCAGTACTTC. Its translation is CASSQGSGTSGTQYF.

The chain carries TRBV2 and TRBJ2-3; 8 bases line up with TRBD2. The CDR3 is 15 residues long. Germline CDR1 SNHLY, CDR2 FYNNEI. After removal of 3 bases from V and 3 bases from J, the junction contained 5 bases not matched to a gene. CDR3 in DNA: TGTGCCAGCAGTGATTCTACTAGCGGAACAGATACGCAGTATTTT. Translating gives CASSDSTSGTDTQYF.

The gene calls are TRBV24-1 and TRBJ1-6, with 8 positions matching TRBD1. CDR1 KGHDR and CDR2 SFDVKD come from the germline V gene. Trimming at V came to 2 bases and at J to 7 bases, leaving 3 bases not matched to a gene. This CDR3 is built from 15 residues. In nucleotides, the CDR3 is TGTGCCACCAGTGATTCAGGGGGCGGGAATTCACCCCTCCACTTT. This sequence encodes CATSDSGGGNSPLHF.

This chain links TRBV15 with TRBJ1-3, with D hard to call. Germline CDR1 LNHNV, CDR2 YYDKDF (reference sequence). This CDR3 spans 15 amino acids. V lost 5 bases and J 3 bases, leaving 14 bases between the germline ends. CDR3 nucleotide sequence: TGTGCCACCAGCGAACCCCCGGGTAGTGGAAACACCATATATTTT. This translates into CATSEPPGSGNTIYF.

This clone was recorded a few times. The junction departs from the called germline gene at one end, perhaps through a read error. The chain recombines TRBV29-1 with TRBJ1-2; 7 nucleotides align to TRBD1. Germline CDR1 SQVTM, CDR2 ANQGSEA. The CDR3 has 12 amino acids. In DNA, the CDR3 is TGCAGCGTTGAGATCGTCCAGGGGGTTACTCTCTTC. Protein: CSVEIVQGVTLF.

The chain is built from TRBV6-2 or TRBV6-3 and TRBJ1-2; 9 bases match TRBD1. This CDR3 comprises 17 residues. Germline CDR1 and CDR2: MNHEY and SVGEGT. V lost 4 bases, J lost 0 bases, and 9 bases stayed unmatched. The chain's CDR3 is CASSSRDRAQANYGYTF. The CDR3 DNA reads as TGTGCCAGCAGTTCCCGGGACAGGGCGCAAGCTAACTATGGCTACACCTTC.